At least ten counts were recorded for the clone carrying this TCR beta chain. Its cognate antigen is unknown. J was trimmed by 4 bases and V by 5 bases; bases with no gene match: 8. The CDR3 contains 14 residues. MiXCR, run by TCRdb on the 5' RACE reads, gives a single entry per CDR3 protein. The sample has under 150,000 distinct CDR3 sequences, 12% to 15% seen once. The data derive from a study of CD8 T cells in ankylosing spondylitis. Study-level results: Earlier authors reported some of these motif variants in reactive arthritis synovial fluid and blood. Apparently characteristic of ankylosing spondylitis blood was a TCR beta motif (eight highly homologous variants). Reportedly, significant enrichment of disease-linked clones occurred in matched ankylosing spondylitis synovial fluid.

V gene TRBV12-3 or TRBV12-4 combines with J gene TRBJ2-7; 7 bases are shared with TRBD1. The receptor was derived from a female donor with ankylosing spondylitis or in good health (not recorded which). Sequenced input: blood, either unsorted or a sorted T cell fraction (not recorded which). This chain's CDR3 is CASSRTQGLYEQYF. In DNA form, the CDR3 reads TGTGCCAGCAGTCGGACACAGGGGTTGTACGAGCAGTACTTC.